This T cell receptor (beta chain) was recovered during a study of blood T cell repertoires in COVID-19. The germline gives CDR1 LGHDT, CDR2 YNNKEL (reference sequence). This CDR3 is 16 amino acids long. V lost 0 bases to trimming and J lost 4 bases; unmatched junction nucleotides: 5. This clone was counted a single time. Assay used: immunoSEQ multiplex PCR; TCRdb lists only in-frame clones, some missing. The sample has 200,000 to 250,000 clones, about 83% seen once. V gene TRBV3-1 (or the pseudogene TRBV3-2) combines with J gene TRBJ2-3; TRBD2 agrees at 9 bases. The TCR sequence derives from a woman aged 45-65 years who had been exposed to COVID-19. The sample taken for sequencing was PBMCs or T cells enriched from blood (not recorded which). The chain's CDR3 is CASSQDLAGFSDTQYF. For the CDR3, the DNA is TGTGCCAGCAGCCAAGATCTAGCGGGGTTCTCAGATACGCAGTATTTT.